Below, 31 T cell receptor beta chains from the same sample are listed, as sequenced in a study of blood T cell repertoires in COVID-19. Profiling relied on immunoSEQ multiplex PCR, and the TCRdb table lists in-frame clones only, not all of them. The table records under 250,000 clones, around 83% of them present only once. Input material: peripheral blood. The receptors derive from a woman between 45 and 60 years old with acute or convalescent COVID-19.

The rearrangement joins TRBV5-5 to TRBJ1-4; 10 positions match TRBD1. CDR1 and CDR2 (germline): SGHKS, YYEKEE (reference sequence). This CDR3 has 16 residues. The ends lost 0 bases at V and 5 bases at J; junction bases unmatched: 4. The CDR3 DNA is TGTGCCAGCAGCTTGGGAGCGGGACAGGGGAATGAAAAACTGTTTTTT. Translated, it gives CASSLGAGQGNEKLFF.

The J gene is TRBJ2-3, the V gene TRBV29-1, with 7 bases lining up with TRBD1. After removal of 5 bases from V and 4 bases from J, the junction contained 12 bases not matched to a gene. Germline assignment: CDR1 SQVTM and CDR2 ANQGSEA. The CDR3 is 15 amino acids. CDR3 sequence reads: CSVPPGDRASDTQYF. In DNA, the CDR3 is TGCAGCGTTCCTCCCGGCGACAGGGCTTCAGATACGCAGTATTTT.

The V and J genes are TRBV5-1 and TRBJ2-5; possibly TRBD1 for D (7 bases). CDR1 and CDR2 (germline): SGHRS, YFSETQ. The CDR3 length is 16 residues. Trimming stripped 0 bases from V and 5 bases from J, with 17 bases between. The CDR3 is CASSLAGGTVGETQYF. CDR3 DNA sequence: TGCGCCAGCAGCTTGGCCGGAGGGACAGTAGGGGAGACCCAGTACTTC.

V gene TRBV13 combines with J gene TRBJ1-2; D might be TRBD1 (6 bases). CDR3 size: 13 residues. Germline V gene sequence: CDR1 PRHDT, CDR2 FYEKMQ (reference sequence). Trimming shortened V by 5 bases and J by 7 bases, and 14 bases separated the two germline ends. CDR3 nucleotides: TGTGCCAGCAGCACCCTACAGGGTCGTGGCTACACCTTC. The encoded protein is CASSTLQGRGYTF.

The CDR3 spells CASTIMGGGGGDTQYF. In nucleotides, the CDR3 is TGTGCCAGTACCATCATGGGCGGGGGAGGAGGAGATACGCAGTATTTT. V gene TRBV19 combines with J gene TRBJ2-3; TRBD2 matches 7 bases. From germline, CDR1 is LNHDA and CDR2 SQIVND (reference sequence). J gave up 5 bases and V 7 bases, and 15 bases lay outside the gene matches. The CDR3 sequence is 16 residues long. Using reference TRBV19 and TRBJ2-3 for the parts outside the CDR3, the full variable domain is DGGITQSPKYLFRKEGQNVTLSCEQNLNHDAMYWYRQDPGQGLRLIYYSQIVNDFQKGDIAEGYSVSREKKESFPLTVTSAQKNPTAFYLCASTIMGGGGGDTQYFGPGTRLTVL.

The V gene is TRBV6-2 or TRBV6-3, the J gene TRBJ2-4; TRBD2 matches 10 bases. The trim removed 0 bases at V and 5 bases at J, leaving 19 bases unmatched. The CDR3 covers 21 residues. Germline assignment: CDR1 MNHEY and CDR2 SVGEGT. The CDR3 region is CASSYSKISGRAGFPENIQYF. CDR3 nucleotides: TGTGCCAGCAGTTACTCGAAGATCAGCGGGAGGGCTGGGTTCCCAGAAAACATTCAGTACTTC.

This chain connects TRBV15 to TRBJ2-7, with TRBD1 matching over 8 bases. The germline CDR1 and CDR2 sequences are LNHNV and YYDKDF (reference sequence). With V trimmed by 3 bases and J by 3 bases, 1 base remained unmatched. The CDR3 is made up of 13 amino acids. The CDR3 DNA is TGTGCCACCAGCAGTACAGGGGGCTACGAGCAGTACTTC. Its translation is CATSSTGGYEQYF.

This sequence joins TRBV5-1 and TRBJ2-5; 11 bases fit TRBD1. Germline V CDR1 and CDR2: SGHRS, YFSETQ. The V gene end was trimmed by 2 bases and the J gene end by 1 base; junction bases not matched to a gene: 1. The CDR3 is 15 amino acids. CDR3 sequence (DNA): TGCGCCAGCAGCTTCGGGACAGGGGGCCAAGAGACCCAGTACTTC. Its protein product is CASSFGTGGQETQYF.

The CDR3 protein is CASSPPRGYNEQFF. The CDR3 nucleotides read TGTGCCAGCAGCCCACCGAGGGGGTACAATGAGCAGTTCTTC. V is TRBV3-1 (or the pseudogene TRBV3-2) and J is TRBJ2-1; TRBD1 might be the D (6 bases). The V gene's germline CDR1 is LGHDT and CDR2 YNNKEL (reference sequence). Trimming pared 4 bases from V and 4 bases from J, leaving 11 bases between. CDR3 length: 14 residues.

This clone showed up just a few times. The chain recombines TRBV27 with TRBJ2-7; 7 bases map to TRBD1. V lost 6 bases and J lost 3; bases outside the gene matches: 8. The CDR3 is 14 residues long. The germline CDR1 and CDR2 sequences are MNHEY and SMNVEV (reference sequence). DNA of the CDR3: TGTGCCAGCAGCATTTCAGGGGGAAACTACGAGCAGTACTTC. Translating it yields CASSISGGNYEQYF.

The CDR3 DNA sequence: TGTGCAAGTCGCTTAGCTGTAGCGGGAGGCGATACGCAGTATTTT. Protein: CASRLAVAGGDTQYF. The chain recombines TRBV12-2 with TRBJ2-3; the D segment call TRBD2 is taken from the table without a DNA check. TRBV12-2 represents a pseudogene. The CDR3 spans 15 residues.

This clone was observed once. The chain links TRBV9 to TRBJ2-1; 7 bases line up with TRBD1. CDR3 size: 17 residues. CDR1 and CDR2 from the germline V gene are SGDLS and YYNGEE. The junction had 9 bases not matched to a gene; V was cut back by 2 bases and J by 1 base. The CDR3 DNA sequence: TGTGCCAGCAGCGTGGCACAGGGGCCCCTTTCCTACAATGAGCAGTTCTTC. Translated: CASSVAQGPLSYNEQFF.

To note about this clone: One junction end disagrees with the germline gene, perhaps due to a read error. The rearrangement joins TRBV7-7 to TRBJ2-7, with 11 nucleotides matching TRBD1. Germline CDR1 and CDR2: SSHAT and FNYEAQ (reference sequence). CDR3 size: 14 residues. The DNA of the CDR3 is TGTGCTAGCAGCCTGGACAGGGGGCCGTACGAGCAGTACTTC. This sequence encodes CASSLDRGPYEQYF.

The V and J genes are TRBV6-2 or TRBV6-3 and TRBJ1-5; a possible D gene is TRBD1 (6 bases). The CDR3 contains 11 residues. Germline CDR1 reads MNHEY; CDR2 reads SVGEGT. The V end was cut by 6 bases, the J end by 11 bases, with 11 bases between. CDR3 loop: CASSTKGAQHF. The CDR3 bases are TGTGCCAGCAGCACCAAGGGGGCCCAGCATTTT.

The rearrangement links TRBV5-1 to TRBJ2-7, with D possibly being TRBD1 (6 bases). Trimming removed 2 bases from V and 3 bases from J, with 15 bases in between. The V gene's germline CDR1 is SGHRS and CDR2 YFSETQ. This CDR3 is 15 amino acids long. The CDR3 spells CASSLSPGQSYEQYF. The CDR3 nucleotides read TGCGCCAGCAGCTTATCACCGGGACAAAGCTACGAGCAGTACTTC.

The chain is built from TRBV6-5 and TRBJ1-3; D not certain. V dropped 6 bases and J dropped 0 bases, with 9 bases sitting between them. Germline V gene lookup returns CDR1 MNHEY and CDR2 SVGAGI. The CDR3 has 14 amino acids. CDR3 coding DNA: TGTGCCAGCAGACGTGACTACTCTGGAAACACCATATATTTT. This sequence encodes CASRRDYSGNTIYF.

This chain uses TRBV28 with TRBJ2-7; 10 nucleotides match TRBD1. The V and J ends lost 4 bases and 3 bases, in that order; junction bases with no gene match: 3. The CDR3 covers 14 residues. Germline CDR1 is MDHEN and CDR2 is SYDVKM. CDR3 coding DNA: TGTGCCAGCAGTTACGGGACAGGGGTCTACGAGCAGTACTTC. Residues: CASSYGTGVYEQYF.

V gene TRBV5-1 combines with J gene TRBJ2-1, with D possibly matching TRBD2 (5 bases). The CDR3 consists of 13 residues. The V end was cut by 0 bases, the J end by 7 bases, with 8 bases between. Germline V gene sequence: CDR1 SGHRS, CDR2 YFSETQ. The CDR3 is CASSLDPGNEQFF. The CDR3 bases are TGCGCCAGCAGCTTGGATCCGGGGAATGAGCAGTTCTTC.

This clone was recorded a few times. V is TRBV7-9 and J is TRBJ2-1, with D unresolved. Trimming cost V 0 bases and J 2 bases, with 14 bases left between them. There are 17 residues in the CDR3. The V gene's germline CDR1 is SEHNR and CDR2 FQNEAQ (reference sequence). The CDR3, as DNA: TGTGCCAGCAGCTTAGCAGATAGCTCGATTACCTACAATGAGCAGTTCTTC. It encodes CASSLADSSITYNEQFF.

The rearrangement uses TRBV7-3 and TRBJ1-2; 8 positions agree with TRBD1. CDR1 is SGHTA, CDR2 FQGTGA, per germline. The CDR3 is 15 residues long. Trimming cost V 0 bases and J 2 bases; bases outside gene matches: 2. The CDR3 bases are TGTGCCAGCAGCTTAACCGGGACAGGAAACTATGGCTACACCTTC. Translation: CASSLTGTGNYGYTF.

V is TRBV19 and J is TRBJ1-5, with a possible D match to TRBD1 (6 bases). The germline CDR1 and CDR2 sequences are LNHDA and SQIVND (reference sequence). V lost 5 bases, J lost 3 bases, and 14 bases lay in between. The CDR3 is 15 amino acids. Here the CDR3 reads CASSETGVPNQPQHF. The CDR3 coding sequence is TGTGCCAGTAGTGAGACAGGTGTTCCCAATCAGCCCCAGCATTTT. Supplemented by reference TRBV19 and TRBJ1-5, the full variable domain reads DGGITQSPKYLFRKEGQNVTLSCEQNLNHDAMYWYRQDPGQGLRLIYYSQIVNDFQKGDIAEGYSVSREKKESFPLTVTSAQKNPTAFYLCASSETGVPNQPQHFGDGTRLSIL.

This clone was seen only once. The CDR3 DNA reads as TGTGCCTGGAGTGTACCAAGGACAGGACTTGCTGGAAACACCATATATTTT. It yields the protein CAWSVPRTGLAGNTIYF. This chain connects TRBV30 to TRBJ1-3; 7 bases are a match to TRBD1. CDR3 length: 17 amino acids. The V segment lost 0 bases and the J segment 2 bases; nucleotides outside the gene matches: 10. The germline CDR1 and CDR2 sequences are GTSNPN and SVGIG (reference sequence).

DNA for the CDR3: TGTGCCACCAGCAGGGTACTAGCGGGATTCTACAATGAGCAGTTCTTC. Translation gives CATSRVLAGFYNEQFF. The chain has TRBV15 and TRBJ2-1; 10 nucleotides match TRBD2. With V trimmed by 3 bases and J by 3 bases, 5 bases remained unmatched. Germline CDR1 reads LNHNV; CDR2 reads YYDKDF (reference sequence). The CDR3 runs to 16 residues.

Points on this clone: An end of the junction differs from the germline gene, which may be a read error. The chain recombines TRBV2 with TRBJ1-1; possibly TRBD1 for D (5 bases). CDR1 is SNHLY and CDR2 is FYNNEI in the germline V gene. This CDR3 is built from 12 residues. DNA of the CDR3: TGTGCCAGCAGGCGACAGAACCCTGAAGCTTTCTTT. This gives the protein CASRRQNPEAFF.

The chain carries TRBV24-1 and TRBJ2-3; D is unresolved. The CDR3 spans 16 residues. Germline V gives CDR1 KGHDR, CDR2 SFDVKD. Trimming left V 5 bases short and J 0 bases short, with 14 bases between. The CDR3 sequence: CATSAGGPRSTDTQYF. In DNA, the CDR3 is TGTGCCACCAGTGCCGGTGGGCCTCGAAGCACAGATACGCAGTATTTT.

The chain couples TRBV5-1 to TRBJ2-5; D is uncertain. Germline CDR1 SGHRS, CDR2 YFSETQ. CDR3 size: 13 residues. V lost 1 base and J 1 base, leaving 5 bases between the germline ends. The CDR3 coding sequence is TGCGCCAGCAGCTTGCTAGTCCAAGAGACCCAGTACTTC. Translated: CASSLLVQETQYF. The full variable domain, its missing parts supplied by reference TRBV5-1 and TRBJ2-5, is KAGVTQTPRYLIKTRGQQVTLSCSPISGHRSVSWYQQTPGQGLQFLFEYFSETQRNKGNFPGRFSGRQFSNSRSEMNVSTLELGDSALYLCASSLLVQETQYFGPGTRLLVL.

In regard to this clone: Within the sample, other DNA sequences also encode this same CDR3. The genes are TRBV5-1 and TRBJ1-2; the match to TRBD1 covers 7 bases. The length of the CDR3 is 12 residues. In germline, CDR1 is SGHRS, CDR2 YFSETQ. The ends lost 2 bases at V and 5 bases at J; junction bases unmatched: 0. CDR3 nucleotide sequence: TGCGCCAGCAGCTTACAGGGGTATGGCTACACCTTC. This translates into CASSLQGYGYTF.

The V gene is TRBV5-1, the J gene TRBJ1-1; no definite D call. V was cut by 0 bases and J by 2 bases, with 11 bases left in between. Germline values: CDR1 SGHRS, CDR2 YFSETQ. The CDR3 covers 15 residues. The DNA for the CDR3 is TGCGCCAGCAGCTTGGACCCTTCAGGAAACACTGAAGCTTTCTTT. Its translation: CASSLDPSGNTEAFF.

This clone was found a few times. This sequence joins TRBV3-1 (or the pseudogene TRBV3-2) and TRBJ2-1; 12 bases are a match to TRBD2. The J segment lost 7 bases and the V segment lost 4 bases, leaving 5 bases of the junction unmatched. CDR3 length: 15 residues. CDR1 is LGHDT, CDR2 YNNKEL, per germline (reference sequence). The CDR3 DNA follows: TGTGCCAGCAGCCTGGCTGGGACTAGCGGGAATGAGCAGTTCTTC. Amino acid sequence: CASSLAGTSGNEQFF.

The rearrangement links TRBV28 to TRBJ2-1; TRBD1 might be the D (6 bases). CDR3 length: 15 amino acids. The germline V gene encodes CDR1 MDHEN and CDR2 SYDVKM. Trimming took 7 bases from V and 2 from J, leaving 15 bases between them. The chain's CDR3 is CASTIGGSTYNEQFF. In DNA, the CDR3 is TGTGCCAGCACCATAGGGGGTTCTACCTACAATGAGCAGTTCTTC.

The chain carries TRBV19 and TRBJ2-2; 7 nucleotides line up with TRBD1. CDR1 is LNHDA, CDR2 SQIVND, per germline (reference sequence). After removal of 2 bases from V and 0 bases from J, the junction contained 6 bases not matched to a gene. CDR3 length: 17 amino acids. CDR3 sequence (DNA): TGTGCCAGTAGTATATCCGTTGGGACAGCGAACACCGGGGAGCTGTTTTTT. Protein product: CASSISVGTANTGELFF.